This TCR beta chain was sequenced in a study of blood T cell repertoires in COVID-19. The CDR3 runs 14 residues. V lost 0 bases to trimming and J lost 4 bases, with 9 bases between them. The germline V gene has CDR1 SGDLS and CDR2 YYNGEE. As processed by the authors: Using reference gene primer amplification, nucleated cell counts were estimated. This table comes from immunoSEQ multiplex PCR, and its TCRdb copy is limited to in-frame clones, with some not included. The V and J calls and clone size are taken from that table; D and trimming were inferred from the DNA. The sample lists roughly 160,000 clones; roughly 80% were seen once.

This chain uses TRBV9 with TRBJ2-3; D is undetermined. What was sequenced was PBMCs or T cells enriched from blood (not recorded which). This clonotype originated in a man aged 50 or older who had recovered from COVID-19. The CDR3 loop is CASSVDVYPDTQYF. The CDR3 bases are TGTGCCAGCAGCGTAGACGTCTACCCAGATACGCAGTATTTT. The variable domain in full, with the rest retrieved from reference TRBV9 and TRBJ2-3, is DSGVTQTPKHLITATGQRVTLRCSPRSGDLSVYWYQQSLDQGLQFLIQYYNGEERAKGNILERFSAQQFPDLHSELNLSSLELGDSALYFCASSVDVYPDTQYFGPGTRLTVL.